Below, 19 T cell receptor beta chains from the same sample are listed, as sequenced in a study of spatial heterogeneity in lung cancer. TCRdb re-derived calls from the 5' RACE reads in MiXCR, one entry per CDR3 protein. The data contain under 75,000 distinct CDR3 sequences, about 8.2% of them singletons. The time point: blood at routine non-recurrence follow-up after resection. The sample here was PBMCs, taken at follow-up. The receptor source for this set is a female donor with early-stage non-small cell lung cancer.

The gene calls are TRBV15 and TRBJ2-3, with D unclear. CDR3 length equals 13 residues. V shed 3 bases and J shed 2 bases, with 6 bases lying between them. Germline lookup yields CDR1 LNHNV and CDR2 YYDKDF (reference sequence). Here the CDR3 reads CATSRSYTDTQYF. DNA for the CDR3: TGTGCCACCAGCAGGAGTTACACAGATACGCAGTATTTT.

J is TRBJ1-3 and V is TRBV19, with D perhaps TRBD1 (6 bases). Deletions cut 8 bases from V and 4 bases from J, with 12 bases between. Per the germline V gene, CDR1 is LNHDA and CDR2 is SQIVND (reference sequence). The CDR3 runs to 13 residues. The CDR3 loop is CASSTGGGNTIYF. The CDR3 DNA is TGTGCCAGTTCGACAGGCGGCGGAAACACCATATATTTT.

CDR3 nucleotides: TGTGCCAGCAGCCTTGAGCGCTTGGCGAACACCGGGGAGCTGTTTTTT. Translation gives CASSLERLANTGELFF. The chain uses TRBV2 and TRBJ2-2; D not resolved. With 6 bases removed from V and 0 bases from J, the gap between germline ends came to 14 bases. Germline values: CDR1 SNHLY, CDR2 FYNNEI. The CDR3 spans 16 residues.

This clonotype was recorded at least ten times. The CDR3, as DNA: TGTGCCAGCAGCCAGGGGCAGAACACTGAAGCTTTCTTT. Its protein is CASSQGQNTEAFF. V is TRBV3-1 and J is TRBJ1-1; TRBD1 might be the D (5 bases). Germline CDR1 and CDR2: LGHDT and YNNKEL (reference sequence). This CDR3 comprises 13 residues. V shed 3 bases and J shed 1 base, with 6 bases lying between them.

This clonotype was observed a few times. The V call is TRBV20-1, the J call TRBJ2-1; D is undetermined. The CDR3 totals 13 residues. V lost 0 bases and J 8 bases, leaving 11 bases between the germline ends. Germline CDR1 is DFQATT and CDR2 is SNEGSKA (reference sequence). CDR3: CSAREVAVHEQFF. Here the CDR3 DNA reads TGCAGTGCTAGAGAAGTCGCCGTGCATGAGCAGTTCTTC.

Points on this clonotype: A read error may be the cause here, since a much bigger clone is one base away. The CDR3 ends on some other residue instead of the conserved phenylalanine or tryptophan, so this is likely a read error. The gene calls are TRBV29-1 and TRBJ1-5, with 10 bases fitting TRBD1. The V gene's germline CDR1 is SQVTM and CDR2 ANQGSEA. V trimming: 3 bases; J trimming: 7 bases; junction bases outside the gene matches: 3. This CDR3 comprises 13 residues. The CDR3: CSVETGGGQPQHL. The CDR3 DNA reads as TGCAGCGTTGAGACAGGGGGCGGACAGCCCCAGCATCTT.

This clonotype was seen many times. This chain connects TRBV6-1 to TRBJ2-1; D gene ambiguous. The CDR3 has 10 residues. Germline CDR1 reads MNHNS; CDR2 reads SASEGT. V was trimmed by 11 bases and J by 8 bases, leaving 10 bases between them. CDR3 nucleotide sequence: TGTGCCCGGCATGGGGATGAGCAGTTCTTC. Its translation is CARHGDEQFF.

This chain uses TRBV27 with TRBJ1-3; D possibly corresponds to TRBD1 (5 bases). Germline assignment: CDR1 MNHEY and CDR2 SMNVEV (reference sequence). Trimming stripped 3 bases from V and 4 bases from J, with 7 bases between. This CDR3 has 13 amino acids. CDR3 nucleotide sequence: TGTGCCAGCAGTTTCAGGGAAGGAAACACCATATATTTT. Translated, it gives CASSFREGNTIYF.

This clonotype turned up a few times. The genes are TRBV5-1 and TRBJ2-3; D uncertain. CDR1 is SGHRS and CDR2 is YFSETQ in the germline V gene. The CDR3 length is 15 residues. Trimming cost V 0 bases and J 5 bases, with 13 bases left between them. The CDR3 nucleotides are TGCGCCAGCAGCTTGGGGGCGTCGAACGGAGATACGCAGTATTTT. Translated: CASSLGASNGDTQYF. Full variable domain (missing parts from reference TRBV5-1 and TRBJ2-3): KAGVTQTPRYLIKTRGQQVTLSCSPISGHRSVSWYQQTPGQGLQFLFEYFSETQRNKGNFPGRFSGRQFSNSRSEMNVSTLELGDSALYLCASSLGASNGDTQYFGPGTRLTVL.

This clonotype appeared many times. This sequence joins TRBV11-2 and TRBJ2-1; D possibly corresponds to TRBD2 (6 bases). Germline CDR1 SGHAT, CDR2 FQNNGV. This CDR3 is built from 15 residues. V shed 4 bases and J shed 9 bases, with 19 bases lying between them. This CDR3 reads CASSSPLARGREQFF. In nucleotides, the CDR3 is TGTGCCAGCAGCTCCCCACTAGCAAGAGGGCGTGAGCAGTTCTTC. The complete variable domain, with remaining parts taken from reference TRBV11-2 and TRBJ2-1, reads EAGVAQSPRYKIIEKRQSVAFWCNPISGHATLYWYQQILGQGPKLLIQFQNNGVVDDSQLPKDRFSAERLKGVDSTLKIQPAKLEDSAVYLCASSSPLARGREQFFGPGTRLTVL.

The table lists this clonotype with many counts. The rearrangement joins TRBV20-1 to TRBJ2-1; 8 bases line up with TRBD2. Trimming took 0 bases from V and 5 from J; bases not matched to a gene: 6. In germline, CDR1 is DFQATT, CDR2 SNEGSKA (reference sequence). CDR3 length: 15 amino acids. CDR3 amino acids: CSAREPSGSNNEQFF. The DNA for the CDR3 is TGCAGTGCTAGAGAACCCAGCGGGAGTAACAATGAGCAGTTCTTC.

This clonotype was picked up many times. The genes are TRBV7-9 and TRBJ2-4; D unresolved. Trimming removed 5 bases from V and 6 bases from J, with 23 bases in between. The CDR3 covers 17 residues. Germline CDR1 reads SEHNR; CDR2 reads FQNEAQ (reference sequence). CDR3 protein: CASSPTVITTNLNIQYF. DNA for the CDR3: TGTGCCAGCAGCCCTACTGTCATAACTACTAACCTAAACATTCAGTACTTC.

The table lists this clonotype with many counts. This chain connects TRBV30 to TRBJ1-4; D remains unclear. Per germline, CDR1 GTSNPN and CDR2 SVGIG (reference sequence). This CDR3 spans 12 amino acids. Trimming took 0 bases from V and 10 from J, leaving 9 bases between them. The CDR3 nucleotides read TGTGCCTGGAGTGTGGGGTCGATAAAACTGTTTTTT. This translates into CAWSVGSIKLFF.

This clonotype showed up many times. This rearrangement joins TRBV5-4 to TRBJ2-1, with D tentatively TRBD1 or TRBD2 (5 bases each). The CDR3 has 13 amino acids. V shed 6 bases and J shed 8 bases, with 15 bases lying between them. CDR1 and CDR2 from the germline V gene are SGHNT and YYREEE (reference sequence). The CDR3 loop is CASTNRGTDEQFF. The CDR3 nucleotides are TGTGCCAGCACTAACCGGGGCACGGATGAGCAGTTCTTC. The full variable domain, its missing parts supplied by reference TRBV5-4 and TRBJ2-1, is ETGVTQSPTHLIKTRGQQVTLRCSSQSGHNTVSWYQQALGQGPQFIFQYYREEENGRGNFPPRFSGLQFPNYSSELNVNALELDDSALYLCASTNRGTDEQFFGPGTRLTVL.

This clonotype was picked up many times. The chain carries TRBV6-1 and TRBJ2-7; D is ambiguous. The CDR3 is made up of 15 amino acids. Germline V gene sequence: CDR1 MNHNS, CDR2 SASEGT. V was shortened by 2 bases and J by 0 bases, with 11 bases between the two germline ends. The CDR3, as DNA: TGTGCCAGCAGTGAATACGGTACAAGCTCCTACGAGCAGTACTTC. As protein: CASSEYGTSSYEQYF.

This clonotype was counted ten times or more. The V call is TRBV6-1, the J call TRBJ1-1; D not certain. Trimming took 6 bases from V and 1 from J, leaving 12 bases between them. Germline CDR1 reads MNHNS; CDR2 reads SASEGT. The CDR3 is made up of 14 amino acids. The CDR3 nucleotides are TGTGCCAGCAGGGAGGGCGGTTCGAACACTGAAGCTTTCTTT. It codes for CASREGGSNTEAFF.

The table lists this clonotype with many counts. This chain links TRBV13 with TRBJ2-1; 9 bases fit TRBD2. The V and J ends lost 4 bases and 5 bases, in that order; junction bases with no gene match: 9. In germline, CDR1 is PRHDT, CDR2 FYEKMQ (reference sequence). The CDR3 has 16 amino acids. The CDR3: CASSSIAGEGDNEQFF. CDR3 DNA: TGTGCCAGCAGCTCTATAGCGGGAGAAGGGGACAATGAGCAGTTCTTC. Based on the CDR3 plus reference TRBV13 and TRBJ2-1, the full variable domain is AAGVIQSPRHLIKEKRETATLKCYPIPRHDTVYWYQQGPGQDPQFLISFYEKMQSDKGSIPDRFSAQQFSDYHSELNMSSLELGDSALYFCASSSIAGEGDNEQFFGPGTRLTVL.

This chain uses TRBV11-3 with TRBJ2-3, with 8 bases aligning to TRBD2. Unmatched junction bases numbered 15, after V lost 5 bases and J lost 8 bases. Germline CDR1 is SGHNT and CDR2 is YENEEA. The CDR3 is 16 amino acids. The CDR3 sequence: CASSLRGTRSAVTQYF. The CDR3 nucleotides are TGTGCCAGCAGCCTTCGTGGGACTAGATCAGCAGTTACGCAGTATTTT.

This chain uses TRBV5-6 with TRBJ1-5; the match to TRBD1 covers 7 bases. The CDR3 runs to 14 residues. From germline, CDR1 is SGHDT and CDR2 YYEEEE. J was trimmed by 3 bases and V by 5 bases; bases with no gene match: 5. DNA of the CDR3: TGTGCCAGCAGTACCACAGGGGACAATCAGCCCCAGCATTTT. Amino acids: CASSTTGDNQPQHF.